This entry lists 22 T cell receptor beta chains sequenced from one sample in a study of blood T cell repertoires in COVID-19. Here immunoSEQ multiplex PCR was the method, and the copy in TCRdb shows in-frame clones only, minus some. The table shows about 56,000 clones, with around 80% occurring only once. The material sequenced was peripheral blood. These receptors originate from a woman of 80 years or more with acute or convalescent COVID-19.

The J gene is TRBJ2-2, the V gene TRBV5-1; 10 bases align to TRBD2. The CDR3 runs 16 residues. Germline CDR1 is SGHRS and CDR2 is YFSETQ. J was trimmed by 2 bases and V by 2 bases; bases with no gene match: 3. In nucleotides, the CDR3 is TGCGCCAGCAGCTTTCTAGCGGGGGATAACACCGGGGAGCTGTTTTTT. This translates into CASSFLAGDNTGELFF.

This chain connects TRBV6-1 to TRBJ1-5; tentatively, D is TRBD1 (5 bases). V lost 1 base and J 7 bases, leaving 11 bases between the germline ends. CDR1 and CDR2 (germline): MNHNS, SASEGT. This CDR3 has 14 amino acids. The CDR3 here is CASSEGQGGQPQHF. CDR3 DNA: TGTGCCAGCAGTGAAGGGCAGGGCGGCCAGCCCCAGCATTTT.

The rearrangement uses TRBV18 and TRBJ2-7, with 10 nucleotides matching TRBD1. There are 12 residues in the CDR3. The germline gives CDR1 KGHSH, CDR2 LQKENI. J was trimmed by 13 bases and V by 5 bases; bases with no gene match: 8. The CDR3 sequence: CASSTGQGIPYF. As DNA, the CDR3 is TGTGCCAGCTCAACGGGACAGGGGATCCCATACTTC.

The chain recombines TRBV20-1 with TRBJ2-7, with D perhaps matching TRBD2 (5 bases). Trimming pared 3 bases from V and 6 bases from J, leaving 9 bases between. CDR1 DFQATT and CDR2 SNEGSKA come from the germline V gene (reference sequence). CDR3 length: 11 amino acids. CDR3 in amino acids: CSASDYAEQYF. CDR3 in DNA: TGCAGTGCTAGTGACTACGCCGAGCAGTACTTC.

The rearrangement joins TRBV2 to TRBJ2-1, with D perhaps TRBD1 (5 bases). Deletions cut 4 bases from V and 7 bases from J, with 11 bases between. The CDR3 length is 13 residues. The V gene's germline CDR1 is SNHLY and CDR2 FYNNEI. The CDR3 protein is CASSADTLNEQFF. The CDR3 nucleotides read TGTGCCAGCAGTGCGGACACCTTGAATGAGCAGTTCTTC.

The V and J genes are TRBV7-2 and TRBJ1-4; maybe TRBD1 (5 bases). This CDR3 spans 15 amino acids. From germline, CDR1 is SGHTA and CDR2 FQGNSA. Between the trimmed V and J ends, which lost 1 base and 3 bases, there was a span of 9 bases. CDR3 nucleotides: TGTGCCAGCAGCTTAGGGACAAGCTCTAATGAAAAACTGTTTTTT. Its translation is CASSLGTSSNEKLFF.

V and J are TRBV30 and TRBJ2-4, with 9 bases fitting TRBD2. The CDR3 contains 12 residues. Germline assignment: CDR1 GTSNPN and CDR2 SVGIG (reference sequence). The DNA of the CDR3 is TGTGCATCCAGCGGGGGGCGGGACATTCAGTACTTC. This translates into CASSGGRDIQYF.

J is TRBJ1-5 and V is TRBV19; 12 bases agree with TRBD1. Trimming took 8 bases from V and 0 from J; bases not matched to a gene: 5. Germline CDR1 reads LNHDA; CDR2 reads SQIVND (reference sequence). The CDR3 has 16 residues. CDR3 in amino acids: CASAGTGGTSNQPQHF. The DNA for the CDR3 is TGTGCCAGTGCCGGGACAGGGGGCACTAGCAATCAGCCCCAGCATTTT.

This clone appeared a few times. V usage is TRBV9 and J usage is TRBJ2-1; D might be TRBD2 (6 bases). V shed 2 bases and J shed 5 bases, with 14 bases lying between them. The length of the CDR3 is 15 residues. Germline CDR1 is SGDLS and CDR2 is YYNGEE. CDR3 coding DNA: TGTGCCAGCAGCGTTGGGGACTCCCAAAACAATGAGCAGTTCTTC. This gives the protein CASSVGDSQNNEQFF.

V usage is TRBV2 and J usage is TRBJ1-5, with TRBD1 matching 8 bases. Trimming removed 6 bases from V and 2 bases from J; junction bases left unmatched: 6. There are 15 residues in the CDR3. Germline CDR1 is SNHLY and CDR2 is FYNNEI. The CDR3 coding sequence is TGTGCCAGCAGGACCGACAGGGGTGGCAATCAGCCCCAGCATTTT. This encodes CASRTDRGGNQPQHF.

V usage is TRBV7-2 and J usage is TRBJ1-5; TRBD1 matches at 7 bases. The CDR3 has 14 amino acids. Germline CDR1 is SGHTA and CDR2 is FQGNSA. V shed 5 bases and J 7 bases; nucleotides not matched to a gene: 8. The CDR3: CASSLRQGPQPQHF. As DNA, the CDR3 is TGTGCCAGCAGCCTAAGACAGGGCCCCCAGCCCCAGCATTTT. Filled out from reference TRBV7-2 and TRBJ1-5, the complete variable domain reads GAGVSQSPSNKVTEKGKDVELRCDPISGHTALYWYRQSLGQGLEFLIYFQGNSAPDKSGLPSDRFSAERTGGSVSTLTIQRTQQEDSAVYLCASSLRQGPQPQHFGDGTRLSIL.

This chain connects TRBV11-2 to TRBJ1-1, with D possibly TRBD1 on 6 matching bases. This CDR3 region has 13 residues. Trimming pared 3 bases from V and 3 bases from J, leaving 8 bases between. CDR1 and CDR2 (germline): SGHAT, FQNNGV. CDR3 sequence: CASSFTGYTEAFF. The CDR3 coding sequence is TGTGCCAGCAGCTTTACAGGGTACACTGAAGCTTTCTTT.

This chain uses TRBV5-4 with TRBJ1-3; maybe TRBD1 (6 bases). Germline values: CDR1 SGHNT, CDR2 YYREEE (reference sequence). V lost 1 base to trimming and J lost 4 bases, with 15 bases between them. This CDR3 spans 16 amino acids. CDR3 amino acids: CASSLSGGLTGNTIYF. The CDR3, as DNA: TGTGCCAGCAGCTTGAGCGGGGGGCTAACCGGAAACACCATATATTTT.

The rearrangement uses TRBV18 and TRBJ1-1; D gene uncertain. This CDR3 contains 13 residues. The V gene lost 1 base and the J gene lost 1 base, with 4 bases spanning the gap. Germline V gives CDR1 KGHSH, CDR2 LQKENI. The DNA of the CDR3 is TGTGCCAGCTCACCACGTCAGAACACTGAAGCTTTCTTT. It translates to CASSPRQNTEAFF.

This chain links TRBV9 with TRBJ2-7; D may be TRBD2 (5 bases). This CDR3 has 15 residues. V gave up 4 bases and J gave up 1 base, with 15 bases separating them. Germline values: CDR1 SGDLS, CDR2 YYNGEE. The CDR3 protein is CASSPTTDGSYEQYF. CDR3 coding DNA: TGTGCCAGCAGCCCGACTACGGACGGTTCCTACGAGCAGTACTTC.

J is TRBJ1-6 and V is TRBV27, with D hard to call. V lost 6 bases and J lost 5, with 8 bases in between. The CDR3 loop spans 13 amino acids. Germline V lookup: CDR1 MNHEY, CDR2 SMNVEV (reference sequence). The CDR3 nucleotides are TGTGCCAGCAGAATCGGGAATAATTCACCCCTCCACTTT. Protein sequence: CASRIGNNSPLHF.

At least ten counts were recorded for this clone. The gene calls are TRBV11-3 and TRBJ2-1, with D perhaps TRBD2 (6 bases). The germline V and J ends were trimmed by 4 bases and 5 bases, with 18 bases remaining between them. The CDR3 sequence is 16 residues long. Germline CDR1 reads SGHNT; CDR2 reads YENEEA. CDR3 DNA sequence: TGTGCCAGCAGCTGGGGGGTTGGAGGAGGTAACAATGAGCAGTTCTTC. Its protein product is CASSWGVGGGNNEQFF.

The sample holds a few counts of this clone. The gene calls are TRBV10-3 and TRBJ2-1; D may be TRBD1 (5 bases). Trimming took off 4 bases at V and 5 bases at J, with 9 bases between the two ends. The CDR3 runs 13 residues. Germline CDR1 ENHRY, CDR2 SYGVKD. The CDR3 protein is CAISVAGNNEQFF. The CDR3 DNA follows: TGTGCCATCAGTGTGGCAGGGAACAATGAGCAGTTCTTC.

The J gene is TRBJ1-1, the V gene TRBV5-1; D is undetermined. Germline loops: CDR1 SGHRS, CDR2 YFSETQ. Trimming cost V 5 bases and J 6 bases, with 17 bases left between them. CDR3 size: 14 residues. As DNA, the CDR3 is TGCGCCAGCAGTCCGAGGGAAGGGTTCCCTGAAGCTTTCTTT. Amino acid sequence: CASSPREGFPEAFF.

The chain links TRBV5-1 to TRBJ2-1, with 13 bases that match TRBD2. The germline V gene encodes CDR1 SGHRS and CDR2 YFSETQ. Losses at the gene ends were 1 base for V and 13 bases for J; bases not matched to a gene: 5. This CDR3 comprises 14 residues. This chain's CDR3 is CASSLTSGGALQFF. CDR3 DNA sequence: TGCGCCAGCAGCTTGACTAGCGGGGGGGCCCTTCAGTTCTTC.

The rearrangement links TRBV19 to TRBJ1-1; D may be TRBD1 (5 bases). Germline-derived CDR1 and CDR2 are LNHDA and SQIVND (reference sequence). The CDR3 has 16 amino acids. Deletions cut 8 bases from V and 1 base from J, with 20 bases between. The CDR3 reads CASALTEYLQNTEAFF. As DNA, the CDR3 is TGTGCCAGTGCCTTGACAGAATATCTACAGAACACTGAAGCTTTCTTT.

The chain links TRBV29-1 to TRBJ2-3; 11 positions match TRBD2. Germline V lookup: CDR1 SQVTM, CDR2 ANQGSEA. With V trimmed by 3 bases and J by 1 base, 9 bases remained unmatched. This CDR3 spans 17 amino acids. CDR3 residues: CSVEGSSGGWGTDTQYF. The CDR3 DNA reads as TGCAGCGTTGAGGGCTCTAGCGGGGGGTGGGGCACAGATACGCAGTATTTT.